This T cell receptor beta chain was sequenced in a study of technical replicates of blood from a few donors. This clone came up once. V trimming: 3 bases; J trimming: 1 base; junction bases outside the gene matches: 15. Germline CDR1 reads LNHNV; CDR2 reads YYDKDF (reference sequence). The CDR3 runs to 19 residues. TCRdb's copy holds only in-frame clones and misses some; the assay was immunoSEQ multiplex PCR. There are some 60,000 clones in the sample; about nine tenths occur only once, and around 4.9% lies in the top ten. The genes are TRBV15 and TRBJ1-1; 9 nucleotides match TRBD1. This sequence originates from a human donor in good health. Some clones in this sample may be carry-over from other donors' samples. Material for sequencing was PBMCs. The DNA for the CDR3 is TGTGCCACCAGCAGGGGACTAAAACAGGGGGCGCCTAGGAACACTGAAGCTTTCTTT. This translates into CATSRGLKQGAPRNTEAFF.